These 23 T cell receptor beta chains came from one sample sequenced in a study of blood T cell repertoires in COVID-19 (dated by TCRdb to the early 2020s). The library was made by the immunoSEQ multiplex PCR assay. TCRdb took this table from immuneACCESS and kept in-frame rearrangements with V and J called. Such tables lack part of the clones; where checked against another copy, unresolved V genes explain under half of the gap, and the rest is unexplained. Here the sample has around 250,000 clones; about 87% occur a single time. The ten biggest clones cover about 3.4% of the sample. Specimen: PBMCs or T cells enriched from blood (not recorded which). These receptors were collected from a woman in her forties who had been exposed to COVID-19.

The chain carries TRBV29-1 and TRBJ2-2, with a weak D call TRBD1 (6 bases). CDR1 and CDR2 from the germline V gene are SQVTM and ANQGSEA. The V end was cut by 3 bases, the J end by 0 bases, with 11 bases between. This CDR3 comprises 15 residues. The CDR3 loop is CSVELTGTNTGELFF. The CDR3 DNA follows: TGCAGCGTTGAGTTAACAGGGACGAACACCGGGGAGCTGTTTTTT.

This chain joins TRBV27 and TRBJ2-1; D is ambiguous. Trimming removed 6 bases from V and 5 bases from J, with 11 bases in between. The CDR3 totals 13 residues. CDR1 and CDR2 from the germline V gene are MNHEY and SMNVEV (reference sequence). The CDR3 DNA sequence: TGTGCCAGCAGCCGAGGTCTACACAATGAGCAGTTCTTC. This translates into CASSRGLHNEQFF.

V is TRBV6-5 and J is TRBJ1-1; TRBD1 is a possible D gene (6 bases). Germline V gene data show CDR1 as MNHEY and CDR2 as SVGAGI. V was shortened by 6 bases and J by 5 bases, with 10 bases between the two germline ends. The CDR3 runs to 12 residues. CDR3 sequence reads: CASRGGRTEAFF. DNA for the CDR3: TGTGCCAGCAGAGGGGGAAGGACTGAAGCTTTCTTT.

This chain connects TRBV7-8 to TRBJ2-7; TRBD1 aligns across 10 bases. The germline CDR1 and CDR2 sequences are SGHVS and FQNEAQ. The J segment lost 7 bases and the V segment lost 5 bases, leaving 8 bases of the junction unmatched. The CDR3 is made up of 14 amino acids. CDR3 DNA: TGTGCCAGCAGCACGAGGGACAGGGGCGGGGAGCAGTACTTC. It translates to CASSTRDRGGEQYF.

The V and J genes are TRBV5-6 and TRBJ1-2; 7 bases map to TRBD1. The CDR3 loop spans 15 amino acids. Per germline, CDR1 SGHDT and CDR2 YYEEEE. V shed 2 bases and J 1 base; nucleotides not matched to a gene: 5. The CDR3 DNA follows: TGTGCCAGCAGCTTCGGACAGGCCAATAACTATGGCTACACCTTC. Its translation is CASSFGQANNYGYTF.

The chain has TRBV11-1 and TRBJ2-1; TRBD1 matches 9 bases. V shed 3 bases and J 2 bases; nucleotides not matched to a gene: 5. The CDR3 is 16 residues long. CDR1 is SGHAT and CDR2 is FQDESV in the germline V gene (reference sequence). The CDR3 DNA reads TGTGCCAGCAGCTTGGGACAGGGACGGACCTACAATGAGCAGTTCTTC. This encodes CASSLGQGRTYNEQFF.

This chain uses TRBV6-1 with TRBJ2-7; tentatively, D is TRBD1 (5 bases). The germline V gene encodes CDR1 MNHNS and CDR2 SASEGT. The length of the CDR3 is 13 residues. V lost 2 bases and J lost 4, with 9 bases in between. CDR3 DNA sequence: TGTGCCAGCAGTGAAACAGGACCATACGAGCAGTACGTC. This codes for CASSETGPYEQYV.

This chain connects TRBV6-1 to TRBJ1-4; TRBD1 matches 8 bases. Germline CDR1 reads MNHNS; CDR2 reads SASEGT. This CDR3 is 15 amino acids long. With V trimmed by 3 bases and J by 8 bases, 8 bases remained unmatched. The CDR3 sequence: CASSDLPGGAEKLFF. The DNA for the CDR3 is TGTGCCAGCAGTGATCTCCCAGGGGGCGCGGAAAAACTGTTTTTT.

This chain joins TRBV7-2 and TRBJ1-1, with 7 positions matching TRBD1. Per germline, CDR1 SGHTA and CDR2 FQGNSA. V lost 5 bases to trimming and J lost 4 bases; unmatched junction nucleotides: 16. The CDR3 length is 17 residues. CDR3 nucleotides: TGTGCCAGCAGCCTCTGGGGCAGGGGGTCAGGGACCACTGAAGCTTTCTTT. Translating it yields CASSLWGRGSGTTEAFF.

This clone was recorded once. This rearrangement joins TRBV19 to TRBJ2-6; the match to TRBD1 covers 7 bases. Germline trimming cut 7 bases from V and 4 bases from J; bases unmatched to any gene: 16. The V gene's germline CDR1 is LNHDA and CDR2 SQIVND (reference sequence). The CDR3 loop spans 18 amino acids. The CDR3: CASKAPLGTVKGANVLTF. CDR3 DNA sequence: TGTGCCAGTAAGGCCCCACTAGGGACAGTCAAGGGGGCCAACGTCCTGACTTTC. Full variable domain (rest looked up from reference TRBV19 and TRBJ2-6): DGGITQSPKYLFRKEGQNVTLSCEQNLNHDAMYWYRQDPGQGLRLIYYSQIVNDFQKGDIAEGYSVSREKKESFPLTVTSAQKNPTAFYLCASKAPLGTVKGANVLTFGAGSRLTVL.

The chain couples TRBV11-2 to TRBJ1-4; D might be TRBD1 (6 bases). The germline V and J ends were trimmed by 2 bases and 1 base, with 20 bases remaining between them. Per germline, CDR1 SGHAT and CDR2 FQNNGV. The CDR3 sequence is 19 residues long. CDR3 protein: CASSLIVLGGARTNEKLFF. For the CDR3, the DNA is TGTGCCAGCAGCTTAATAGTTTTGGGGGGGGCCCGAACTAATGAAAAACTGTTTTTT.

The chain joins TRBV9 to TRBJ1-3; tentatively, D is TRBD1 (5 bases). Germline-derived CDR1 and CDR2 are SGDLS and YYNGEE. The CDR3 sequence is 15 residues long. V lost 1 base and J 3 bases, leaving 11 bases between the germline ends. The chain's CDR3 is CASSVLSGLGNTIYF. In DNA form, the CDR3 reads TGTGCCAGCAGCGTATTATCAGGGCTTGGAAACACCATATATTTT.

V usage is TRBV6-2 or TRBV6-3 and J usage is TRBJ1-5; 8 positions match TRBD1. The CDR3 is 15 residues long. Germline V gives CDR1 MNHEY, CDR2 SVGEGT. Trimming cost V 6 bases and J 6 bases; bases outside gene matches: 10. The CDR3 sequence: CASSTDRGTGQPQHF. The CDR3 bases are TGTGCCAGCAGCACCGACAGGGGCACGGGTCAGCCCCAGCATTTT.

In regard to this clone: The identical CDR3 is also encoded by other nucleotide sequences in the sample. The gene calls are TRBV30 and TRBJ2-3; D is possibly TRBD1 (5 bases). Germline V gives CDR1 GTSNPN, CDR2 SVGIG (reference sequence). CDR3 length equals 12 residues. With 0 bases removed from V and 5 bases from J, the gap between germline ends came to 6 bases. The DNA of the CDR3 is TGTGCCTGGAGTGTTAGGGGAGATACGCAGTATTTT. Amino acid sequence: CAWSVRGDTQYF.

This clone came up once. This sequence joins TRBV24-1 and TRBJ2-5; 7 nucleotides line up with TRBD1. Germline values: CDR1 KGHDR, CDR2 SFDVKD. V was clipped by 1 base and J by 2 bases; unmatched bases: 6. The CDR3 totals 16 residues. The DNA for the CDR3 is TGTGCCACCAGTGATTTTTACAGGGGTGGTCAAGAGACCCAGTACTTC. Encoded protein: CATSDFYRGGQETQYF.

This CDR3 is CASSRMGGFKAFF. The CDR3 DNA is TGTGCCAGCAGCCGAATGGGGGGATTCAAAGCTTTCTTT. The rearrangement links TRBV14 to TRBJ1-1; possibly TRBD1 for D (5 bases). The CDR3 loop spans 13 amino acids. The germline CDR1 and CDR2 sequences are SGHDN and FVKESK. V lost 4 bases, J lost 9 bases, and 15 bases lay in between.

The chain joins TRBV5-5 to TRBJ2-1; possibly TRBD1 for D (6 bases). CDR1 and CDR2 (germline): SGHKS, YYEKEE (reference sequence). Between the trimmed V and J ends, which lost 4 bases and 6 bases, there was a span of 14 bases. The length of the CDR3 is 14 residues. This chain's CDR3 is CASSPSGQLNEQFF. CDR3 DNA: TGTGCCAGCAGCCCGTCCGGACAGCTCAATGAGCAGTTCTTC.

The chain is built from TRBV7-2 and TRBJ1-3; the D is unclear. Germline lookup yields CDR1 SGHTA and CDR2 FQGNSA. This CDR3 contains 16 residues. Trimming shortened V by 5 bases and J by 4 bases, and 18 bases separated the two germline ends. CDR3 sequence: CASSQSGGVRGNTIYF. DNA for the CDR3: TGTGCCAGCAGCCAATCGGGAGGTGTGAGGGGAAACACCATATATTTT. Based on the CDR3 plus reference TRBV7-2 and TRBJ1-3, the full variable domain is GAGVSQSPSNKVTEKGKDVELRCDPISGHTALYWYRQSLGQGLEFLIYFQGNSAPDKSGLPSDRFSAERTGGSVSTLTIQRTQQEDSAVYLCASSQSGGVRGNTIYFGEGSWLTVV.

The chain is built from TRBV14 and TRBJ2-7; D is perhaps TRBD1 (6 bases). Looked up from germline, CDR1 is SGHDN and CDR2 is FVKESK. V was pared by 4 bases and J by 0 bases, with 22 bases between. This CDR3 comprises 18 residues. The CDR3 here is CASSPTHLLGTNSYEQYV. As DNA, the CDR3 is TGTGCCAGCAGCCCTACGCACCTCCTTGGGACAAACTCCTACGAGCAGTACGTC.

The chain links TRBV30 to TRBJ1-2; 9 bases are a match to TRBD1. This CDR3 has 15 amino acids. CDR1 GTSNPN and CDR2 SVGIG come from the germline V gene (reference sequence). J gave up 6 bases and V 0 bases, and 8 bases lay outside the gene matches. The CDR3 spells CAWSVLIQGADGYTF. The CDR3 DNA follows: TGTGCCTGGAGTGTACTTATACAGGGGGCCGATGGCTACACCTTC.

This sequence joins TRBV5-1 and TRBJ1-1, with TRBD1 matching over 10 bases. Losses at the gene ends were 1 base for V and 5 bases for J; bases not matched to a gene: 5. Germline V CDR1 and CDR2: SGHRS, YFSETQ. This CDR3 contains 15 residues. CDR3 amino acids: CASSLRTGGDTEAFF. The CDR3 DNA is TGCGCCAGCAGCTTGAGGACAGGGGGGGATACTGAAGCTTTCTTT.

The chain joins TRBV30 to TRBJ2-1; TRBD2 matches 8 bases. The germline V gene has CDR1 GTSNPN and CDR2 SVGIG (reference sequence). V lost 3 bases to trimming and J lost 0 bases; unmatched junction nucleotides: 7. The CDR3 runs 16 residues. DNA of the CDR3: TGTGCCTGGAGCGGGGGGGAAGGGGACTCCTACAATGAGCAGTTCTTC. Translation: CAWSGGEGDSYNEQFF.

This chain uses TRBV6-2 or TRBV6-3 with TRBJ1-1; D unresolved. The V and J ends lost 4 bases and 5 bases respectively, with 11 bases between them. Looked up from germline, CDR1 is MNHEY and CDR2 is SVGEGT. The CDR3 has 13 amino acids. CDR3 bases: TGTGCCAGCAGTTTGGGGTCGGGGACTGAAGCTTTCTTT. Translated, it gives CASSLGSGTEAFF.